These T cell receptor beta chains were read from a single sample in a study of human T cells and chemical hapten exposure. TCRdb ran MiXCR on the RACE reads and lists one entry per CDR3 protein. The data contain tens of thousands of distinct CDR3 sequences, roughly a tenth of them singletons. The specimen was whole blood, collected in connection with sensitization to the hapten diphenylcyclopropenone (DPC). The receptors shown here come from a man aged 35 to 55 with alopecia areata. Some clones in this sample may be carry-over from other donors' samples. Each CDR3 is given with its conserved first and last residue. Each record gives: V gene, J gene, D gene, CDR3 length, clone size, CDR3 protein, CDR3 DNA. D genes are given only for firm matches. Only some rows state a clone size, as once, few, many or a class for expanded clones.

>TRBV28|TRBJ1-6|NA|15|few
CASSVAGPYNSPLHF
TGTGCCAGCAGTGTGGCGGGACCCTATAATTCACCCCTCCACTTT
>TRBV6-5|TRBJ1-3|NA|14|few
CASSYGLAGNTIYF
TGTGCCAGCAGTTATGGGTTGGCCGGAAACACCATATATTTT
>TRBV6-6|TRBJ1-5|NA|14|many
CASSSVGHNQPQHF
TGTGCCAGCAGTTCGGTAGGACACAATCAGCCCCAGCATTTT
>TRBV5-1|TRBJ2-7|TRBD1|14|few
CASSFNPGGGEQYF
TGCGCCAGCAGCTTTAATCCAGGGGGCGGTGAGCAGTACTTC
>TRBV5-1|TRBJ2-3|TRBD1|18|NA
CASSLAGTGSASTDTQYF
TGCGCCAGCAGCTTGGCCGGGACAGGGTCGGCGAGCACAGATACGCAGTATTTT
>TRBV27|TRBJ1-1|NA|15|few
CASSLSFSQLGEAFF
TGTGCCAGCAGTTTATCGTTTTCCCAATTAGGTGAAGCTTTCTTT
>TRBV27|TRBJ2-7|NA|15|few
CASSLRAGLSYEQYF
TGTGCCAGCAGTTTAAGGGCAGGTCTGTCCTACGAGCAGTACTTC
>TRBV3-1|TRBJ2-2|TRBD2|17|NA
CASSQVYRGGNTGELFF
TGTGCCAGCAGCCAAGTTTATCGCGGGGGTAACACCGGGGAGCTGTTTTTT
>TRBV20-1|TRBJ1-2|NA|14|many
CSARGASPNYGYTF
TGCAGTGCTAGGGGAGCATCTCCAAACTATGGCTACACCTTC
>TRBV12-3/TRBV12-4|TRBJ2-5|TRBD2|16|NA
CASSPGTSGRGETQYF
TGTGCCAGCAGTCCCGGGACTAGCGGGAGGGGAGAGACCCAGTACTTC
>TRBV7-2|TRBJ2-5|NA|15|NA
CASSLGGQYQETQYF
TGTGCCAGCAGCTTAGGAGGACAGTACCAAGAGACCCAGTACTTC
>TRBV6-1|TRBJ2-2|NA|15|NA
CATRLDRLNTGELFF
TGTGCCACGAGACTGGACAGATTGAACACCGGGGAGCTGTTTTTT
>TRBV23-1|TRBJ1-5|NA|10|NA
CASLNQPQHF
TGCGCCAGCCTAAATCAGCCCCAGCATTTT
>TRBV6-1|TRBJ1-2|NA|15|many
CASRTGRSVPTGYTF
TGTGCCAGCAGAACCGGAAGAAGTGTTCCAACGGGCTACACCTTC
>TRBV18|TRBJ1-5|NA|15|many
CASSPDPGGDQPQHF
TGTGCCAGCTCACCAGACCCAGGTGGAGATCAGCCCCAGCATTTT
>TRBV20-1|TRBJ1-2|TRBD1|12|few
CSAPQGAHGYTF
TGCAGTGCCCCGCAGGGGGCGCATGGCTACACCTTC
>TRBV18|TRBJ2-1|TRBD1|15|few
CASSLKDRRDDEQFF
TGTGCCAGCTCGCTTAAGGACAGGCGCGACGATGAGCAGTTCTTC
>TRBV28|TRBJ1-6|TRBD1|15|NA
CASTPRDRGTSPLHF
TGTGCCAGCACCCCCCGGGACAGGGGGACTTCACCCCTCCACTTT
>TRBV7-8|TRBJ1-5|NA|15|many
CASSLMHGSNQPQHF
TGTGCCAGCAGCTTAATGCACGGTAGCAATCAGCCCCAGCATTTT
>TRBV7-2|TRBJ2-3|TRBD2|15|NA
CASSIVSGSPDTQYF
TGTGCCAGCAGCATCGTTAGCGGGAGTCCAGATACGCAGTATTTT
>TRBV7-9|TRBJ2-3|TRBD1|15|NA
CASSSTGGYTDTQYF
TGTGCCAGCAGCTCCACAGGGGGCTACACAGATACGCAGTATTTT
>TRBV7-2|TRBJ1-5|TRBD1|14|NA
CASSPDRVNQPQHF
TGTGCCAGCAGCCCCGACAGGGTGAATCAGCCCCAGCATTTT
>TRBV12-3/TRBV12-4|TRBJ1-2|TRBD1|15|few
CASSKDRGLSYGYTF
TGTGCCAGCAGCAAAGACAGGGGGCTTTCTTATGGCTACACCTTC
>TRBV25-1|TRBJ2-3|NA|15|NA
CASTDPGARTDTQYF
TGTGCCAGCACCGACCCAGGGGCCCGCACAGATACGCAGTATTTT
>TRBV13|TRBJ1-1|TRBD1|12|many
CASRRGRTEAFF
TGTGCCAGCCGCAGGGGGCGGACTGAAGCTTTCTTT
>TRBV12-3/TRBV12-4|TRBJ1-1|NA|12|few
CASSLGQIEAFF
TGTGCCAGCAGTTTGGGGCAGATAGAAGCTTTCTTT
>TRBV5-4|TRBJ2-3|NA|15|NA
CASSLAGYQGDTQYF
TGTGCCAGCAGCTTGGCGGGCTACCAAGGGGATACGCAGTATTTT
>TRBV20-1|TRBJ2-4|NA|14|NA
CSARDDRQVNIQYF
TGCAGTGCTAGGGATGACCGGCAGGTGAACATTCAGTACTTC
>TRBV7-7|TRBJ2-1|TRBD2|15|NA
CASSPSSGTHNEQFF
TGTGCTAGCAGCCCATCGAGCGGGACCCACAATGAGCAGTTCTTC
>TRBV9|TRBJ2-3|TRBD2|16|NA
CASSETSGSSTDTQYF
TGTGCCAGCAGCGAGACTAGCGGGTCTAGCACAGATACGCAGTATTTT
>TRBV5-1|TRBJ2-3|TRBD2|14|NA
CASSREGRTDTQYF
TGCGCCAGCAGCCGGGAGGGGCGCACAGATACGCAGTATTTT
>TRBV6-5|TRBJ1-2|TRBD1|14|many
CASSYYSGGDGYTF
TGTGCCAGCAGTTACTATTCAGGGGGCGATGGCTACACCTTC
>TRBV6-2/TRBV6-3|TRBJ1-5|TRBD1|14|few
CASRTGQGNQPQHF
TGTGCCAGCAGAACGGGACAGGGCAATCAGCCCCAGCATTTT
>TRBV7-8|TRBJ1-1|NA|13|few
CASSSLKRSEAFF
TGTGCCAGCAGCTCCCTGAAAAGGAGTGAAGCTTTCTTT
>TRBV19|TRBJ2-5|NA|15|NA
CASSLNGGFQETQYF
TGTGCCAGTAGTTTAAACGGCGGGTTTCAAGAGACCCAGTACTTC
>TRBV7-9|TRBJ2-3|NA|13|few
CASSLTGRDTQYF
TGTGCCAGCAGCTTGACGGGCCGGGATACGCAGTATTTT
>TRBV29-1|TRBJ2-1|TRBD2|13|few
CSQRLAGGNEQFF
TGCAGCCAAAGACTAGCGGGAGGCAATGAGCAGTTCTTC
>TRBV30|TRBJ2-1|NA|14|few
CAWRASGTGNEQFF
TGTGCCTGGAGGGCTAGCGGGACAGGGAATGAGCAGTTCTTC
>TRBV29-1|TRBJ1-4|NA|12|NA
CSVGASNEKLFF
TGCAGCGTGGGGGCCTCTAATGAAAAACTGTTTTTT
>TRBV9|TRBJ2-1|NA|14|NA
CASSAAVTYNEQFF
TGTGCCAGCAGCGCGGCGGTAACCTACAATGAGCAGTTCTTC
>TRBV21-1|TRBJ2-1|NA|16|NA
CASSPRAGASYNEQFF
TGTGCCAGCAGCCCCCGAGCGGGAGCCTCCTACAATGAGCAGTTCTTC
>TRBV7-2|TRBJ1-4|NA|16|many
CASSLASGRRGEKLFF
TGTGCCAGCAGCTTAGCGAGCGGCAGGAGAGGGGAAAAACTGTTTTTT
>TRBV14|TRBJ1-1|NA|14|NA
CASSQRGMNTEAFF
TGTGCCAGCAGCCAAAGGGGCATGAACACTGAAGCTTTCTTT
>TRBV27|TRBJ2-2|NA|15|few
CASSFWGTNTGELFF
TGTGCCAGCAGTTTTTGGGGGACGAACACCGGGGAGCTGTTTTTT
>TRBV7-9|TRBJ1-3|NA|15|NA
CASSLAVGSGNTIYF
TGTGCCAGCAGCTTAGCGGTGGGCTCTGGAAACACCATATATTTT
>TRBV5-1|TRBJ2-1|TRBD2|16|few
CASSPTTSGINNEQFF
TGCGCCAGCAGCCCAACGACTAGCGGGATAAACAATGAGCAGTTCTTC
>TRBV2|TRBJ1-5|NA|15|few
CASSERDGSNQPQHF
TGTGCCAGCAGTGAGCGGGACGGGAGCAATCAGCCCCAGCATTTT
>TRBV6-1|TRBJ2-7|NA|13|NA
CASDSGEFYEQYF
TGTGCCAGCGATTCAGGGGAATTTTACGAGCAGTACTTC
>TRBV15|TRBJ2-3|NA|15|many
CATSRDRGGTDTQYF
TGTGCCACCAGCAGAGATAGGGGGGGCACAGATACGCAGTATTTT
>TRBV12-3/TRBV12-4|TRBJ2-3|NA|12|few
CASSPSEDTQYF
TGTGCCAGCAGTCCTTCCGAAGATACGCAGTATTTT
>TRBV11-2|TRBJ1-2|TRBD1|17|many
CASSYTNGDRGDYGYTF
TGTGCCAGCAGCTACACGAACGGGGACAGGGGCGACTATGGCTACACCTTC
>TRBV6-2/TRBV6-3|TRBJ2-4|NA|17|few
CASVPSRGGGRSDIQYF
TGTGCCAGCGTACCCTCCAGGGGAGGGGGGAGATCCGACATTCAGTACTTC
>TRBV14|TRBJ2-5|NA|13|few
CASSQDLVKTQYF
TGTGCCAGCAGCCAAGACCTAGTAAAGACACAGTACTTC